This T cell receptor (beta chain) was retrieved from a study of prognosis after radiotherapy for stage I lung cancer. From genomic DNA, two-round multiplex PCR was used to amplify TCR beta CDR3. Round-one PCR had primers specific to each TRBV and TRBJ gene. TCRdb re-derived calls from the multiplex PCR reads in MiXCR, one entry per CDR3 protein. This sample carries approximately 13,000 distinct CDR3 sequences, approximately 55% of them seen once, and the ten largest clones take 38%. The study's findings and limits: In patients who developed distant metastases, Shannon entropy measured after stereotactic body radiation therapy was lower, and baseline Shannon entropy was not associated with metastases.

CT and PET/CT found no node involvement in any patient, and none had received chemotherapy or radiotherapy before or had other malignancies. Researchers took roughly 6 milliliters of peripheral blood at each of two time points. Concerning this clonotype itself: Its antigen is still unknown. This may be a read error, as it is one base from a much larger clone.

V gave up 8 bases and J gave up 2 bases, with 25 bases separating them. The CDR3 extends over 17 amino acids. Germline V CDR1 and CDR2: DFQATT, SNEGSKA (reference sequence). This material consisted of PBMCs, taken before or after stereotactic body radiation therapy (not recorded which). The sequence was collected from a donor aged 50 or older with non-small cell lung cancer. The rearrangement joins TRBV20-1 to TRBJ2-1, with D perhaps matching TRBD1 (6 bases). CDR3 in amino acids: CSTTLLSVGATYNEQFF. The DNA for the CDR3 is TGCAGTACGACCCTTCTTTCAGTGGGGGCAACCTACAATGAGCAGTTCTTC.